The 23 T cell receptor beta chains below all came from one sample that was sequenced in a study of cytomegalovirus exposure and HLA in healthy donors (dated by TCRdb to the late 2010s). The library was generated by the immunoSEQ multiplex PCR assay. For the multiplex PCR, a mixture combining 60 forward primers for TCR Vbeta segments and 13 reverse primers for TCR Jbeta segments was used. TCRdb provides this immuneACCESS table in a form limited to in-frame rearrangements. Some clones are lacking; in checked studies, under half of them reflect an unresolved V gene, and why the rest are absent is not known. The sample table holds more than 90,000 clones, of which 65% to 75% were seen once. The ten largest account for around 5% of the sample. Input material: PBMCs. Every receptor here comes from a man aged 25-45 years in good health and CMV-seropositive.

CDR3 nucleotide sequence: TGTGCCAGCAGTTTATTGGCGAGGATCTCTGGGGCCAACGTCCTGACTTTC. Its protein product is CASSLLARISGANVLTF. The rearrangement links TRBV28 to TRBJ2-6, with D unclear. V lost 1 base and J lost 0, with 10 bases in between. The CDR3 is made up of 17 amino acids. The germline V gene has CDR1 MDHEN and CDR2 SYDVKM.

This chain uses TRBV2 with TRBJ1-5, with D perhaps TRBD1 (5 bases). V was pared by 3 bases and J by 6 bases, with 18 bases between. Germline-derived CDR1 and CDR2 are SNHLY and FYNNEI. CDR3 length: 16 residues. The CDR3 nucleotides read TGTGCCAGCAGTGATTCTTATGCCGTCGGGGGTCAGCCCCAGCATTTT. It is translated as CASSDSYAVGGQPQHF. Complete variable domain (other parts from reference TRBV2 and TRBJ1-5): EPEVTQTPSHQVTQMGQEVILRCVPISNHLYFYWYRQILGQKVEFLVSFYNNEISEKSEIFDDQFSVERPDGSNFTLKIRSTKLEDSAMYFCASSDSYAVGGQPQHFGDGTRLSIL.

The chain recombines TRBV7-2 with TRBJ1-2, with D hard to call. Between the trimmed V and J ends, which lost 5 bases and 1 base, there was a span of 11 bases. Germline lookup yields CDR1 SGHTA and CDR2 FQGNSA. CDR3 size: 14 residues. For the CDR3, the DNA is TGTGCCAGCAGCATCCCAGGATATAACTATGGCTACACCTTC. This translates into CASSIPGYNYGYTF.

V is TRBV7-6 and J is TRBJ1-1; a possible D gene is TRBD1 (5 bases). The germline gives CDR1 SGHVS, CDR2 FNYEAQ. The CDR3 spans 15 residues. V was trimmed by 11 bases and J by 0 bases, leaving 19 bases between them. CDR3 DNA: TGTGCCGGGGTTATGGGGCGGGGGGTGAACACTGAAGCTTTCTTT. It codes for CAGVMGRGVNTEAFF. Combining the CDR3 with reference TRBV7-6 and TRBJ1-1 gives the whole variable domain GAGVSQSPRYKVTKRGQDVALRCDPISGHVSLYWYRQALGQGPEFLTYFNYEAQQDKSGLPNDRFSAERPEGSISTLTIQRTEQRDSAMYRCAGVMGRGVNTEAFFGQGTRLTVV.

This chain joins TRBV7-2 and TRBJ2-5, with 10 bases identical to TRBD1. The CDR3 has 16 residues. Germline values: CDR1 SGHTA, CDR2 FQGNSA. The ends lost 5 bases at V and 5 bases at J; junction bases unmatched: 11. Written as DNA, the CDR3 is TGTGCCAGCAGCCCCCCGGGACAGGGGAGGTGGGAGACCCAGTACTTC. Its protein is CASSPPGQGRWETQYF.

DNA for the CDR3: TGTGCCAGCAGCCGCGGGGCGGGGAGCTCCTACGAGCAGTACTTC. Residues: CASSRGAGSSYEQYF. The chain links TRBV5-4 to TRBJ2-7, with D possibly matching TRBD2 (6 bases). Per the germline V gene, CDR1 is SGHNT and CDR2 is YYREEE (reference sequence). This CDR3 has 15 amino acids. The V end lost 4 bases, the J end lost 0 bases, and 14 bases lay between the germline ends.

This sequence joins TRBV11-2 and TRBJ1-1, with no clear D. V was cut by 1 base and J by 7 bases, with 10 bases left in between. Germline V gene sequence: CDR1 SGHAT, CDR2 FQNNGV. The CDR3 is 13 amino acids. CDR3 in DNA: TGTGCCAGCAGCTTAGTAGAGGGAATTGAAGCTTTCTTT. Amino acids: CASSLVEGIEAFF.

This clone was detected only a few times. The J gene is TRBJ1-6, the V gene TRBV7-2; TRBD1 matches at 7 bases. With V trimmed by 5 bases and J by 2 bases, 6 bases remained unmatched. This CDR3 has 16 amino acids. From germline, CDR1 is SGHTA and CDR2 FQGNSA. CDR3 protein: CASSGRGTAYNSPLHF. Written as DNA, the CDR3 is TGTGCCAGCAGCGGCCGGGGGACAGCCTATAATTCACCCCTCCACTTT.

J is TRBJ2-7 and V is TRBV5-1; the match to TRBD1 covers 8 bases. This CDR3 has 16 amino acids. CDR1 and CDR2 (germline): SGHRS, YFSETQ. The V segment lost 4 bases and the J segment 4 bases; nucleotides outside the gene matches: 13. The CDR3 sequence is CASSLQSGTGQYEQYF. The CDR3 region has the DNA TGCGCCAGCAGCCTACAATCCGGGACAGGCCAATACGAGCAGTACTTC.

V and J are TRBV7-2 and TRBJ1-5; D not certain. The CDR3 sequence is 14 residues long. V gave up 1 base and J gave up 2 bases, with 6 bases separating them. Germline V gives CDR1 SGHTA, CDR2 FQGNSA. The CDR3 sequence is CASSLGYGNQPQHF. CDR3 bases: TGTGCCAGCAGCTTAGGTTATGGCAATCAGCCCCAGCATTTT.

The chain employs TRBV5-1 and TRBJ2-3; D may be TRBD1 (5 bases). The length of the CDR3 is 16 residues. Germline CDR1 SGHRS, CDR2 YFSETQ. The germline V and J ends were trimmed by 4 bases and 4 bases, with 19 bases remaining between them. CDR3 DNA: TGCGCCAGCAGCGACCCCGCGGATGGGGCGGCAGATACGCAGTATTTT. It codes for CASSDPADGAADTQYF.

The rearrangement joins TRBV11-2 to TRBJ2-7; no firm D call. CDR3 length equals 17 residues. Trimming shortened V by 0 bases and J by 6 bases, and 21 bases separated the two germline ends. Germline CDR1 is SGHAT and CDR2 is FQNNGV. The CDR3 loop is CASSLDSPLNGASEQYF. CDR3 DNA: TGTGCCAGCAGCTTAGATTCCCCACTTAACGGAGCATCCGAGCAGTACTTC.

This clone was picked up a small number of times. The gene calls are TRBV2 and TRBJ1-5; TRBD1 agrees at 7 bases. Losses at the gene ends were 8 bases for V and 0 bases for J; bases not matched to a gene: 10. Germline V lookup: CDR1 SNHLY, CDR2 FYNNEI. The CDR3 spans 16 residues. CDR3 region: CASRGMGQYSNQPQHF. In DNA, the CDR3 is TGTGCCAGCCGAGGAATGGGACAGTATAGCAATCAGCCCCAGCATTTT.

V gene TRBV5-6 combines with J gene TRBJ2-4; D gene unclear. CDR3 length: 14 residues. Germline CDR1 and CDR2: SGHDT and YYEEEE. The V gene lost 2 bases and the J gene lost 2 bases, with 8 bases spanning the gap. The CDR3 DNA follows: TGTGCCAGCAGCTTTGAGGTTTCCAAAAACATTCAGTACTTC. As protein: CASSFEVSKNIQYF.

The V gene is TRBV27, the J gene TRBJ2-5; D is perhaps TRBD1 (7 bases). Trimming took off 0 bases at V and 5 bases at J, with 13 bases between the two ends. Germline V gives CDR1 MNHEY, CDR2 SMNVEV (reference sequence). This CDR3 has 15 amino acids. The CDR3, as DNA: TGTGCCAGCAGTTTATCGATCGGAGGGGGCGAGACCCAGTACTTC. Protein: CASSLSIGGGETQYF.

The chain joins TRBV27 to TRBJ1-2; D is unresolved. In germline, CDR1 is MNHEY, CDR2 SMNVEV (reference sequence). V lost 6 bases and J 6 bases, leaving 17 bases between the germline ends. This CDR3 is 14 amino acids long. CDR3 nucleotide sequence: TGTGCCAGCAGGTCCCTTGCCGGGAGTAATGGCTACACCTTC. Translated: CASRSLAGSNGYTF.

This clone appeared a few times. The chain joins TRBV6-1 to TRBJ1-2; the match to TRBD1 covers 10 bases. CDR3 length equals 14 residues. Germline V gene lookup returns CDR1 MNHNS and CDR2 SASEGT. V dropped 4 bases and J dropped 4; count of bases not matched to a gene: 3. The CDR3, as DNA: TGTGCCAGCAGTGCGACAGGGGGCGTCTATGGCTACACCTTC. This codes for CASSATGGVYGYTF.

This chain joins TRBV13 and TRBJ1-1, with a weak D call TRBD1 (6 bases). Germline values: CDR1 PRHDT, CDR2 FYEKMQ (reference sequence). The CDR3 totals 14 residues. The V and J ends lost 2 bases and 6 bases respectively, with 13 bases between them. The CDR3 coding sequence is TGTGCCAGCAGCTTAAGGGGGGGAGGGCCTGAAGCTTTCTTT. This encodes CASSLRGGGPEAFF.

There are a few counts of this clone. The gene calls are TRBV2 and TRBJ2-7; unclear D gene. Looked up from germline, CDR1 is SNHLY and CDR2 is FYNNEI. V was clipped by 7 bases and J by 0 bases, with 10 bases between them. CDR3 length: 13 residues. CDR3 sequence: CASTVESSYEQYF. The CDR3 DNA sequence: TGTGCCAGCACGGTAGAAAGCTCCTACGAGCAGTACTTC.

The chain employs TRBV13 and TRBJ2-7; 8 bases are a match to TRBD1. V was clipped by 5 bases and J by 4 bases; unmatched bases: 7. Germline CDR1 PRHDT, CDR2 FYEKMQ (reference sequence). CDR3 length equals 14 residues. Here the CDR3 DNA reads TGTGCCAGCAGCGGAGTAGACAGGGGATACGAGCAGTACTTC. Amino acid sequence: CASSGVDRGYEQYF. The full variable domain, rest sourced from reference TRBV13 and TRBJ2-7, is AAGVIQSPRHLIKEKRETATLKCYPIPRHDTVYWYQQGPGQDPQFLISFYEKMQSDKGSIPDRFSAQQFSDYHSELNMSSLELGDSALYFCASSGVDRGYEQYFGPGTRLTVT.

This clone was picked up one time. The chain joins TRBV2 to TRBJ2-3; D may be TRBD2 (6 bases). The CDR3 has 16 residues. Germline CDR1 is SNHLY and CDR2 is FYNNEI. Trimming removed 5 bases from V and 0 bases from J, with 15 bases in between. This CDR3 reads CASSPLALPSTDTQYF. CDR3 DNA: TGTGCCAGCAGTCCACTAGCCCTTCCTAGCACAGATACGCAGTATTTT.

The chain carries TRBV30 and TRBJ1-4; 8 nucleotides align to TRBD1. The CDR3 length is 12 residues. Per the germline V gene, CDR1 is GTSNPN and CDR2 is SVGIG (reference sequence). V shed 6 bases, J shed 8 bases, and the junction held 5 bases outside the gene matches. The DNA for the CDR3 is TGTGCCTGTTTGGACAGGGTGGAAAAACTGTTTTTT. Amino acids: CACLDRVEKLFF.

The chain uses TRBV7-8 and TRBJ2-1; TRBD2 matches 12 bases. CDR3 size: 14 residues. V trimming: 7 bases; J trimming: 8 bases; junction bases outside the gene matches: 6. Germline V lookup: CDR1 SGHVS, CDR2 FQNEAQ. In nucleotides, the CDR3 is TGTGCCAGCACTAGCGGGGGGGCCACCTATGAGCAGTTCTTC. This gives the protein CASTSGGATYEQFF.